The source of this T cell receptor (beta chain) is a study of cytomegalovirus exposure and HLA in healthy donors. Study observations and caveats: Earlier analysis found most TCR beta V segments productive about 87% or about 30% of the time. Presence/absence analyses assumed roughly uniform sequencing depth across donors.

This CDR3 is built from 15 residues. V was clipped by 4 bases and J by 8 bases; unmatched bases: 11. The germline V gene encodes CDR1 WSHSY and CDR2 SAAADI. PCR was performed using 60 Vbeta and 13 Jbeta primers. Generated by immunoSEQ multiplex PCR, the TCRdb table keeps only in-frame clones and is missing some. The sample yields some 130,000 clones, around 70% seen once. Regarding this clone: Its antigen remains unknown.

Sequenced input: PBMCs. The sequence derives from a woman aged 60-75 years in good health and CMV-seropositive. V is TRBV10-2 and J is TRBJ1-2, with TRBD1 matching over 9 bases. The CDR3 DNA reads TGCGCCAGCAGTGGGAACCGGGACAGGGAGCGAGGCTACACCTTC. Residues: CASSGNRDRERGYTF.